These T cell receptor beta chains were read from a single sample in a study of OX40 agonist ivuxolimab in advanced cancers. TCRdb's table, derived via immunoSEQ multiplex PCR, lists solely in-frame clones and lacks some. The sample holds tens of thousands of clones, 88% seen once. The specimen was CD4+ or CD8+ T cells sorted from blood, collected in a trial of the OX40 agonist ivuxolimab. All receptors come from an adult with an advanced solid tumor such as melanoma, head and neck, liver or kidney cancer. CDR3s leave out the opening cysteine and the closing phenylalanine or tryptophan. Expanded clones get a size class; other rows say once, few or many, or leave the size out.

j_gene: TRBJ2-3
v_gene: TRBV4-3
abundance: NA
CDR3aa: ASSQAPATDTQY

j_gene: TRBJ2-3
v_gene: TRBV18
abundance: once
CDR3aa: ASSPDRESTDTQY

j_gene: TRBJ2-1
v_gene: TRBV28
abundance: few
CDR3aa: ASSKSLAGRREQF

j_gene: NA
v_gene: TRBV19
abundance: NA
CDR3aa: ASSIEAQIIYEQY

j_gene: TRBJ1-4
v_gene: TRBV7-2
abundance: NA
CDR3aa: ASSFSGGDEKLF

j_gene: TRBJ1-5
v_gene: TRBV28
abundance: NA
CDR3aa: ASTSNQPQH

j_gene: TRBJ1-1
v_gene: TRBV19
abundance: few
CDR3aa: ASIYWEAGRNTEAF

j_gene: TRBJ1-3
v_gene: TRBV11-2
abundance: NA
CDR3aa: ASSPQDREIGNTIY

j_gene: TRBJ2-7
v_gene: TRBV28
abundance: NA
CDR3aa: ASSLETGEYEQY

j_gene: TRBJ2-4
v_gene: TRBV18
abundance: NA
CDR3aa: ASSPPSKNIQY

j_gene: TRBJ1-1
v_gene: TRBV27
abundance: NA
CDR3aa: ASRTDRGGEAF

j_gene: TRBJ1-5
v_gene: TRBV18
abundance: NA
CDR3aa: ASSPFSLRDEPQH

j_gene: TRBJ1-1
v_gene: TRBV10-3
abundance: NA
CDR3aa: AIRSDRATEAF

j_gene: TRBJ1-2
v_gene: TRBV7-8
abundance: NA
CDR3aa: ASSLATGGRGYT

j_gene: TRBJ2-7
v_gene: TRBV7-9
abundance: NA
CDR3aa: ASSLLQGGVSYEQY

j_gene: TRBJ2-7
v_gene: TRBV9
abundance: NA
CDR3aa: ASSETGFGEQY

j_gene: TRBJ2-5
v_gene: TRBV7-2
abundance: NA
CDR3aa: ASSSQSVETQY

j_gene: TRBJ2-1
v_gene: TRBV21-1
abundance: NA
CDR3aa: ASSQPERAPVDEQF

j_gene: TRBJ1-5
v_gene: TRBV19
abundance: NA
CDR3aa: ASGGGRGGNQPQH

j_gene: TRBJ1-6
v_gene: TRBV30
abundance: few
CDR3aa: AWSVPQARTGGLSPLH

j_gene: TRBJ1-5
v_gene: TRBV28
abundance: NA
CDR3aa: ASRTPSGAPNQPQH

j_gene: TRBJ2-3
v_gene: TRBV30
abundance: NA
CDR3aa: AWLRGPSGFTDTQY